These 19 T cell receptor beta chains were all obtained from the same sample, sequenced in a study of cytomegalovirus exposure and HLA in healthy donors. It was with 60 Vbeta and 13 Jbeta primers that the PCR ran. Clones were read by immunoSEQ multiplex PCR, and TCRdb kept only the in-frame ones, dropping some. Here the sample spans about 160,000 clones, approximately 72% being singletons. Material for sequencing was PBMCs. The receptors derive from a female donor in good health and CMV-seronegative.

The chain has TRBV7-3 and TRBJ2-3; maybe TRBD2 (6 bases). The length of the CDR3 is 14 residues. Trimming shortened V by 5 bases and J by 5 bases, and 14 bases separated the two germline ends. The V gene's germline CDR1 is SGHTA and CDR2 FQGTGA. CDR3 DNA sequence: TGTGCCAGCAGCCCCGGGAGTGGGCAAGATACGCAGTATTTT. Amino acid sequence: CASSPGSGQDTQYF.

The chain has TRBV6-1 and TRBJ1-2; the D is unclear. The CDR3 is 15 residues long. V was shortened by 3 bases and J by 4 bases, with 15 bases between the two germline ends. Germline values: CDR1 MNHNS, CDR2 SASEGT. The CDR3 region is CASSDPPQISYGYTF. The CDR3 DNA sequence: TGTGCCAGCAGTGATCCCCCACAGATCAGCTATGGCTACACCTTC.

CDR3 nucleotides: TGTGCTAGTGGTTTGGTATTCAGGCGGACGGGGGATCTCACTGAAGCTTTCTTT. This encodes CASGLVFRRTGDLTEAFF. The chain couples TRBV12-5 to TRBJ1-1; D is possibly TRBD1 (5 bases). CDR3 length: 18 amino acids. Germline V lookup: CDR1 LGHNT, CDR2 FRNRAP. Trimming stripped 0 bases from V and 4 bases from J, with 21 bases between. The whole variable domain, filled in from reference TRBV12-5 and TRBJ1-1, reads DARVTQTPRHKVTEMGQEVTMRCQPILGHNTVFWYRQTMMQGLELLAYFRNRAPLDDSGMPKDRFSAEMPDATLATLKIQPSEPRDSAVYFCASGLVFRRTGDLTEAFFGQGTRLTVV.

The CDR3 loop is CASSFTGVETQYF. CDR3 nucleotide sequence: TGTGCCAGCAGTTTCACAGGGGTGGAGACCCAGTACTTC. The chain couples TRBV6-1 to TRBJ2-5, with 7 bases matching TRBD1. The ends lost 5 bases at V and 5 bases at J; junction bases unmatched: 5. The CDR3 loop spans 13 amino acids. Looked up from germline, CDR1 is MNHNS and CDR2 is SASEGT.

This clone has only one observation. The V gene is TRBV7-3, the J gene TRBJ1-1, with a possible D match to TRBD1 (6 bases). Germline V gene sequence: CDR1 SGHTA, CDR2 FQGTGA. Between the trimmed V and J ends, which lost 5 bases and 9 bases, there was a span of 19 bases. The CDR3 has 14 amino acids. In nucleotides, the CDR3 is TGTGCCAGCAGCCCCGTGACAGGCGGGCCCCAAGCTTTCTTT. Translating it yields CASSPVTGGPQAFF. The full variable domain, completed using reference TRBV7-3 and TRBJ1-1, is GAGVSQTPSNKVTEKGKYVELRCDPISGHTALYWYRQSLGQGPEFLIYFQGTGAADDSGLPNDRFFAVRPEGSVSTLKIQRTERGDSAVYLCASSPVTGGPQAFFGQGTRLTVV.

V gene TRBV5-6 combines with J gene TRBJ1-1; weak D call: TRBD1 (5 bases). Trimming shortened V by 2 bases and J by 4 bases, and 15 bases separated the two germline ends. The germline CDR1 and CDR2 sequences are SGHDT and YYEEEE. The CDR3 is 15 residues long. The CDR3 DNA reads TGTGCCAGCAGCTTTGGGTGGGGGGGACGCACTGAAGCTTTCTTT. Encoded protein: CASSFGWGGRTEAFF.

This clone was seen a handful of times. The V gene is TRBV9, the J gene TRBJ2-3; a possible D gene is TRBD1 (6 bases). V shed 5 bases and J shed 3 bases, with 10 bases lying between them. The CDR3 runs to 13 residues. Germline lookup yields CDR1 SGDLS and CDR2 YYNGEE. CDR3 bases: TGTGCCAGCAGACGAGGGGGAACAGATACGCAGTATTTT. Translated: CASRRGGTDTQYF.

This chain connects TRBV30 to TRBJ1-1; D is perhaps TRBD1 (5 bases). Trimming stripped 0 bases from V and 5 bases from J, with 16 bases between. The CDR3 is 15 residues long. Germline CDR1 GTSNPN, CDR2 SVGIG (reference sequence). CDR3 sequence: CAWSVRGGGVTEAFF. CDR3 sequence (DNA): TGTGCCTGGAGTGTACGTGGGGGAGGGGTTACTGAAGCTTTCTTT.

This clone was detected only a few times. This chain connects TRBV5-1 to TRBJ2-7; 10 nucleotides match TRBD1. Germline CDR1 reads SGHRS; CDR2 reads YFSETQ. The CDR3 is 14 amino acids. J lost 5 bases, V lost 4 bases, and 6 bases had no gene match. This CDR3 is CASSPGQGRNEQYF. The CDR3 DNA follows: TGCGCCAGCAGCCCGGGACAGGGGAGAAACGAGCAGTACTTC.

This sequence joins TRBV5-5 and TRBJ2-5; 11 nucleotides match TRBD2. Losses at the gene ends were 4 bases for V and 2 bases for J; bases not matched to a gene: 10. Germline-derived CDR1 and CDR2 are SGHKS and YYEKEE (reference sequence). The CDR3 consists of 17 residues. The CDR3 loop is CASSPGTSGVQQETQYF. In nucleotides, the CDR3 is TGTGCCAGCAGCCCCGGGACTAGCGGAGTGCAGCAAGAGACCCAGTACTTC.

This chain uses TRBV25-1 with TRBJ1-1; 7 positions match TRBD1. The V and J ends lost 1 base and 0 bases, in that order; junction bases with no gene match: 5. The CDR3 extends over 16 amino acids. From germline, CDR1 is MGHDK and CDR2 SYGVNS. The CDR3 nucleotides read TGTGCCAGCAGTGAATTAAGGACAGGAGTGAACACTGAAGCTTTCTTT. It encodes CASSELRTGVNTEAFF. Filled out from reference TRBV25-1 and TRBJ1-1, the complete variable domain reads EADIYQTPRYLVIGTGKKITLECSQTMGHDKMYWYQQDPGMELHLIHYSYGVNSTEKGDLSSESTVSRIRTEHFPLTLESARPSHTSQYLCASSELRTGVNTEAFFGQGTRLTVV.

The chain carries TRBV5-1 and TRBJ2-2; TRBD2 agrees at 7 bases. J gave up 5 bases and V 1 base, and 5 bases lay outside the gene matches. CDR1 is SGHRS, CDR2 YFSETQ, per germline. The CDR3 has 15 amino acids. The CDR3 DNA sequence: TGCGCCAGCAGCTTGTGGGAGGGCGAAACCGGGGAGCTGTTTTTT. The encoded protein is CASSLWEGETGELFF. Looking up the rest from reference TRBV5-1 and TRBJ2-2 gives the full variable domain: KAGVTQTPRYLIKTRGQQVTLSCSPISGHRSVSWYQQTPGQGLQFLFEYFSETQRNKGNFPGRFSGRQFSNSRSEMNVSTLELGDSALYLCASSLWEGETGELFFGEGSRLTVL.

The chain recombines TRBV20-1 with TRBJ2-5; D gene ambiguous. The V gene's germline CDR1 is DFQATT and CDR2 SNEGSKA (reference sequence). There are 10 residues in the CDR3. Trimming removed 2 bases from V and 5 bases from J, with 3 bases in between. CDR3 nucleotides: TGCAGTGCTAGACGGGAGACCCAGTACTTC. This gives the protein CSARRETQYF.

CDR3 sequence: CSVGHILNTEAFF. In DNA form, the CDR3 reads TGCAGCGTTGGTCACATCCTGAACACTGAAGCTTTCTTT. V usage is TRBV29-1 and J usage is TRBJ1-1; D not resolved. The V gene lost 4 bases and the J gene lost 0 bases, with 9 bases spanning the gap. The CDR3 contains 13 residues. The germline V gene encodes CDR1 SQVTM and CDR2 ANQGSEA.

V is TRBV19 and J is TRBJ1-1; possible D gene TRBD1, 5 bases. The germline V gene encodes CDR1 LNHDA and CDR2 SQIVND (reference sequence). This CDR3 has 13 residues. V lost 7 bases to trimming and J lost 3 bases, with 12 bases between them. The CDR3 sequence: CASISWGDTEAFF. Written as DNA, the CDR3 is TGTGCCAGTATTTCCTGGGGGGACACTGAAGCTTTCTTT.

The chain carries TRBV5-1 and TRBJ1-1, with 7 bases lining up with TRBD1. Trimming cost V 0 bases and J 4 bases; bases outside gene matches: 9. From germline, CDR1 is SGHRS and CDR2 YFSETQ. This CDR3 has 16 amino acids. The DNA of the CDR3 is TGCGCCAGCAGCTTGGCCGGACCTTCAGGGGGCACTGAAGCTTTCTTT. Residues: CASSLAGPSGGTEAFF.

The chain joins TRBV30 to TRBJ1-1, with 7 bases matching TRBD1. There are 15 residues in the CDR3. Germline V CDR1 and CDR2: GTSNPN, SVGIG (reference sequence). V dropped 3 bases and J dropped 6; count of bases not matched to a gene: 13. CDR3 DNA: TGTGCCTGGAGAGGGACAGTCCAGATTTACGCTGAAGCTTTCTTT. Its protein is CAWRGTVQIYAEAFF.

The chain employs TRBV7-2 and TRBJ1-4, with 10 positions matching TRBD1. Trimming took 4 bases from V and 8 from J; bases not matched to a gene: 7. The CDR3 is 15 amino acids. CDR1 SGHTA and CDR2 FQGNSA come from the germline V gene. The CDR3 nucleotides read TGTGCCAGCAGCTCCCTGGGGACAGGGGAAGAAAAACTGTTTTTT. Protein: CASSSLGTGEEKLFF.

This clone showed up just a few times. The rearrangement links TRBV5-6 to TRBJ2-7; 12 nucleotides agree with TRBD2. Germline V gene sequence: CDR1 SGHDT, CDR2 YYEEEE. The V and J ends lost 5 bases and 2 bases, in that order; junction bases with no gene match: 5. CDR3 length: 15 residues. The CDR3 reads CASSQLAGGTYEQYF. DNA of the CDR3: TGTGCCAGCAGTCAACTAGCGGGAGGCACCTACGAGCAGTACTTC.